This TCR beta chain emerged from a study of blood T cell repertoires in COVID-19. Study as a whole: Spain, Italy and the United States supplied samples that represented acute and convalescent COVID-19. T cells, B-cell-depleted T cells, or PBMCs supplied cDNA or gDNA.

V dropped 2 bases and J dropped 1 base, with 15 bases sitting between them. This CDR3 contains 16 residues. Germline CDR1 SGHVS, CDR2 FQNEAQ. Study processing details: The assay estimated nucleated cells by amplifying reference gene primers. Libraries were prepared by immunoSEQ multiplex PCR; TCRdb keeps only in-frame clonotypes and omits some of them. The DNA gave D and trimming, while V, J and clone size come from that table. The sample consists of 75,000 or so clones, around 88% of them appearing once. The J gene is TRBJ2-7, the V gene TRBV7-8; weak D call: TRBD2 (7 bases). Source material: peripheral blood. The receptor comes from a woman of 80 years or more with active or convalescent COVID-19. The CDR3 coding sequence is TGTGCCAGCAGCTTAACGTGGGGGGGACAATCCTACGAGCAGTACTTC. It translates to CASSLTWGGQSYEQYF.